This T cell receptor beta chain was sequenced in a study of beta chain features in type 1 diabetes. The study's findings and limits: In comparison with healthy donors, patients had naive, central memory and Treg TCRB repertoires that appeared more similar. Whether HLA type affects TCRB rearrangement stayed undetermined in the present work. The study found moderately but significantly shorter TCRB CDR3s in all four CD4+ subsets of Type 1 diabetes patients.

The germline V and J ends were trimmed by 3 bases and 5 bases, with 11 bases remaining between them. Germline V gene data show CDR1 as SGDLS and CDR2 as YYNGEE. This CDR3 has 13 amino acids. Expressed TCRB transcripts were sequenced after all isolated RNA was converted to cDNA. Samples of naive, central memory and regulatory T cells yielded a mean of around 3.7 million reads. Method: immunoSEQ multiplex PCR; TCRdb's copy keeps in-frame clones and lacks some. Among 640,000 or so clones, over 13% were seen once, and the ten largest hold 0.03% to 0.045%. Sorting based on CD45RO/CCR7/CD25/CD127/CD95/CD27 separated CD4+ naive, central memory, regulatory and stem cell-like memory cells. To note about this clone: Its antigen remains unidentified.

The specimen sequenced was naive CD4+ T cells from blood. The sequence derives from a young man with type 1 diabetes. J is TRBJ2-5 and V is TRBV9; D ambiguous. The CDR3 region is CASSDWSGETQYF. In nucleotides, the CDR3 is TGTGCCAGCAGCGATTGGAGTGGGGAGACCCAGTACTTC.